This T cell receptor (beta chain) comes out of a study of cytomegalovirus exposure and HLA in healthy donors. Study-level information: A preliminary data release comprised roughly 80 million unique TCRs obtained from HLA-typed donors.

The PCR was carried out with 60 Vbeta primers and 13 Jbeta primers. Produced via immunoSEQ multiplex PCR; TCRdb's table is partial and in-frame only. Here the sample spans under 200,000 clones, approximately 78% being singletons. The germline V gene has CDR1 MNHNY and CDR2 SVGAGI (reference sequence). This CDR3 is 14 amino acids long. Between the trimmed V and J ends, which lost 5 bases and 0 bases, there was a span of 8 bases. The chain carries TRBV6-6 and TRBJ2-1, with D uncertain. The material sequenced was PBMCs. The origin of this receptor is a woman under 30 in good health and CMV-seronegative. The CDR3, as DNA: TGTGCCAGCAGTAGCGAGAGCTCCTACAATGAGCAGTTCTTC. Its translation is CASSSESSYNEQFF.